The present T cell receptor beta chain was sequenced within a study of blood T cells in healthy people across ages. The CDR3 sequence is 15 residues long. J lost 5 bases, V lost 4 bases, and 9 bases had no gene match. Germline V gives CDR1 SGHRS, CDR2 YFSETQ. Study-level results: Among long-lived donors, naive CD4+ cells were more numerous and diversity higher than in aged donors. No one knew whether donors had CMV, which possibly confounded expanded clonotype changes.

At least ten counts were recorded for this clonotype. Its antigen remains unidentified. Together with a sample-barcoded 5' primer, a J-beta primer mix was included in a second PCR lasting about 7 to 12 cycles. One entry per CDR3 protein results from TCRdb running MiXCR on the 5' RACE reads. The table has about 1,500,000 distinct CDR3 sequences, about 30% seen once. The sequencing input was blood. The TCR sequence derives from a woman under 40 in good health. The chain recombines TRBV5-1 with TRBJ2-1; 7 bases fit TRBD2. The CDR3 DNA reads TGCGCCAGCAGCCCCCTTGAGCGGGGAAACAATGAGCAGTTCTTC. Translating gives CASSPLERGNNEQFF.